These 21 T cell receptor beta chains were sequenced from one sample in a study of T cells in Graves' hyperthyroidism and ophthalmopathy. Amplification yielded TCR beta CDR3 regions, with RNA transcripts as the source. The HTBI primer set was used in a first-round RT-PCR of the TCR CDR3. TCRdb analysed the multiplex PCR reads with MiXCR anew, one entry per CDR3 protein. The data contain approximately 530,000 distinct CDR3 sequences, 16% of them singletons. Source material: blood. Receptor source: a woman aged 18-29 years with Graves' hyperthyroidism.

This sequence joins TRBV2 and TRBJ2-4; D is ambiguous. CDR3 length: 13 amino acids. Germline V gives CDR1 SNHLY, CDR2 FYNNEI. Trimming left V 3 bases short and J 4 bases short, with 7 bases between. The CDR3 sequence: CASSDVIKNIQYF. DNA of the CDR3: TGTGCCAGCAGTGATGTCATAAAAAACATTCAGTACTTC.

This clonotype was seen a handful of times. This chain links TRBV7-9 with TRBJ2-1; the match to TRBD1 covers 7 bases. V dropped 2 bases and J dropped 5; count of bases not matched to a gene: 3. CDR1 SEHNR and CDR2 FQNEAQ come from the germline V gene (reference sequence). The CDR3 is 14 amino acids. CDR3 in amino acids: CASSLWDSDNEQFF. CDR3 bases: TGTGCCAGCAGCTTATGGGACAGCGACAATGAGCAGTTCTTC.

This clonotype was detected ten times or more. The V call is TRBV3-1, the J call TRBJ2-3, with D unresolved. Germline V gives CDR1 LGHDT, CDR2 YNNKEL (reference sequence). Trimming shortened V by 4 bases and J by 3 bases, and 17 bases separated the two germline ends. The CDR3 is 16 residues long. In DNA, the CDR3 is TGTGCCAGCAGCCGACGTGGGTCAAAACGTACAGATACGCAGTATTTT. Residues: CASSRRGSKRTDTQYF.

This clonotype has just a few counts. The chain's CDR3 is CASSWTFKETQYF. In DNA, the CDR3 is TGTGCCAGCAGTTGGACATTCAAAGAGACCCAGTACTTC. The chain is built from TRBV27 and TRBJ2-5; perhaps TRBD1 as D (5 bases). Germline V lookup: CDR1 MNHEY, CDR2 SMNVEV (reference sequence). The CDR3 spans 13 residues. The V and J ends lost 4 bases and 3 bases respectively, with 9 bases between them.

This clonotype was detected a few times. CDR3 protein: CSVGWGGDSNQPQHF. The CDR3 DNA sequence: TGCAGCGTTGGGTGGGGAGGGGATAGCAATCAGCCCCAGCATTTT. V gene TRBV29-1 combines with J gene TRBJ1-5; D possibly corresponds to TRBD1 (5 bases). Germline values: CDR1 SQVTM, CDR2 ANQGSEA. V was pared by 4 bases and J by 0 bases, with 13 bases between. CDR3 size: 15 residues.

This clonotype was picked up many times. DNA of the CDR3: TGCGCCAGCAGCTGGGATGGACTAGCGGGAGTCAGCTACGAGCAGTACTTC. Encoded protein: CASSWDGLAGVSYEQYF. The chain carries TRBV5-1 and TRBJ2-7; 13 bases align to TRBD2. Per germline, CDR1 SGHRS and CDR2 YFSETQ. This CDR3 has 17 amino acids. J gave up 3 bases and V 3 bases, and 9 bases lay outside the gene matches.

In the case of this clonotype: Just one base apart from a much larger clone, this may be a read error. The chain recombines TRBV6-1 with TRBJ2-1; no firm D call. Germline CDR1 MNHNS, CDR2 SASEGT. The CDR3 has 14 residues. The CDR3 loop reads CTSTPTQSYNEQFF. CDR3 sequence (DNA): TGTACCAGCACCCCGACACAGTCCTACAATGAGCAGTTCTTC.

The DNA of the CDR3 is TGCGCCAGCAGCTTCCGTAAAAAAGGGGCTGGAGGCCCCTACGAGCAGTACTTC. It encodes CASSFRKKGAGGPYEQYF. V is TRBV5-1 and J is TRBJ2-7; the D call may be TRBD1 or TRBD2 (5 bases each). V was clipped by 2 bases and J by 2 bases, with 23 bases between them. The CDR3 covers 18 residues. Germline-derived CDR1 and CDR2 are SGHRS and YFSETQ.

There are many counts of this clonotype. V is TRBV2 and J is TRBJ1-6; 8 nucleotides align to TRBD1. V was pared by 5 bases and J by 9 bases, with 6 bases of the junction left unmatched. Per the germline V gene, CDR1 is SNHLY and CDR2 is FYNNEI. This CDR3 is built from 14 residues. CDR3: CASSYRDRSSPLHF. The CDR3 DNA reads as TGTGCCAGCAGTTACCGGGACAGGTCTTCACCCCTCCACTTT.

In the case of this clonotype: This sequence may be a read error, since a much larger clone differs from it by one base. The rearrangement uses TRBV11-3 and TRBJ2-7, with a tentative D call TRBD1 (6 bases). Germline CDR1 is SGHNT and CDR2 is YENEEA. V was trimmed by 5 bases and J by 2 bases, leaving 13 bases between them. The CDR3 has 14 residues. CDR3 in DNA: TGTGCCAGCAGCCCAGGGGCAGCCCCCTACGAGCAGTACTTC. Its translation is CASSPGAAPYEQYF.

This chain uses TRBV6-1 with TRBJ2-1; D perhaps matches TRBD2 (6 bases). The germline V and J ends were trimmed by 8 bases and 2 bases, with 16 bases remaining between them. Germline V gene sequence: CDR1 MNHNS, CDR2 SASEGT. The CDR3 length is 15 residues. The CDR3 region is CASLRGSPAYNEQFF. DNA of the CDR3: TGTGCCAGCCTCCGGGGGTCCCCGGCCTACAATGAGCAGTTCTTC.

This clonotype was detected ten times or more. This chain connects TRBV4-2 to TRBJ1-4; 7 bases are a match to TRBD1. CDR3 size: 16 residues. Germline values: CDR1 LGHNA, CDR2 YNFKEQ. V lost 4 bases and J lost 4; bases outside the gene matches: 9. CDR3 DNA sequence: TGTGCCAGCAGCCTAACAGGGGCGCGGGGTAATGAAAAACTGTTTTTT. As protein: CASSLTGARGNEKLFF.

This chain joins TRBV5-5 and TRBJ1-4; 9 bases agree with TRBD1. Trimming removed 1 base from V and 7 bases from J; junction bases left unmatched: 2. This CDR3 has 14 residues. The V gene's germline CDR1 is SGHKS and CDR2 YYEKEE (reference sequence). The CDR3 sequence is CASSLPGQGEKLFF. The CDR3 bases are TGTGCCAGCAGCTTGCCGGGACAGGGTGAAAAACTGTTTTTT.

Note on this clonotype: Relative to the germline gene, one junction end is altered; a read error may explain this. In DNA form, the CDR3 reads TGTGCCAGTAGTATTGAGGGAATAGGGGAGGGCCCGAACACCGGGGGGCTGTTTTTT. Amino acids: CASSIEGIGEGPNTGGLFF. V and J are TRBV19 and TRBJ2-2; 7 nucleotides match TRBD2. Germline assignment: CDR1 LNHDA and CDR2 SQIVND (reference sequence). CDR3 length: 19 residues.

This clonotype showed up many times. The J gene is TRBJ1-5, the V gene TRBV28; weak D call: TRBD1 (6 bases). Germline-derived CDR1 and CDR2 are MDHEN and SYDVKM. V was trimmed by 1 base and J by 0 bases, leaving 13 bases between them. This CDR3 spans 17 amino acids. The CDR3 region has the DNA TGTGCCAGCAGTTTATATTGGACAGAATATAGCAATCAGCCCCAGCATTTT. Its translation: CASSLYWTEYSNQPQHF.

The V call is TRBV5-4, the J call TRBJ2-7; the D gene is possibly TRBD2 (6 bases). The germline V gene encodes CDR1 SGHNT and CDR2 YYREEE (reference sequence). This CDR3 has 16 residues. Trimming pared 5 bases from V and 5 bases from J, leaving 23 bases between. The CDR3 DNA sequence: TGTGCCAGCAGGGGCTCCCTGCGGGACTCTTCACACGAGCAGTACTTC. Its translation is CASRGSLRDSSHEQYF.

This sequence joins TRBV7-2 and TRBJ2-3, with TRBD2 matching 10 bases. Germline CDR1 reads SGHTA; CDR2 reads FQGNSA. The CDR3 spans 15 residues. J gave up 4 bases and V 5 bases, and 6 bases lay outside the gene matches. CDR3 sequence: CASSDLAGESDTQYF. The CDR3 bases are TGTGCCAGCAGCGATCTAGCGGGAGAATCAGATACGCAGTATTTT.

J is TRBJ2-7 and V is TRBV28; D may be TRBD1 or TRBD2 (5 bases each). This CDR3 spans 16 amino acids. With 1 base removed from V and 3 bases from J, the gap between germline ends came to 16 bases. Per the germline V gene, CDR1 is MDHEN and CDR2 is SYDVKM. This chain's CDR3 is CASSLYPGRDFYEQYF. For the CDR3, the DNA is TGTGCCAGCAGTTTATACCCGGGACGGGATTTCTACGAGCAGTACTTC.

This clonotype came up many times. The chain couples TRBV12-3 or TRBV12-4 to TRBJ2-3; 9 bases line up with TRBD2. The CDR3 loop spans 17 amino acids. The junction had 12 bases not matched to a gene; V was cut back by 6 bases and J by 2 bases. CDR3 amino acids: CASSPAQRGAATDTQYF. The DNA of the CDR3 is TGTGCCAGCAGCCCCGCCCAGCGGGGGGCCGCCACAGATACGCAGTATTTT.

This clonotype showed up just a few times. The rearrangement uses TRBV4-2 and TRBJ2-3, with 9 bases fitting TRBD2. This CDR3 comprises 16 residues. Trimming cost V 4 bases and J 2 bases; bases outside gene matches: 7. Germline CDR1 reads LGHNA; CDR2 reads YNFKEQ. In DNA form, the CDR3 reads TGTGCCAGCAGCCGAGAAAGCGGGGGGAACACAGATACGCAGTATTTT. Protein product: CASSRESGGNTDTQYF.

This chain links TRBV27 with TRBJ1-2; D remains unclear. Per germline, CDR1 MNHEY and CDR2 SMNVEV (reference sequence). The ends were cut back, 6 bases at V and 7 bases at J, with 15 bases in the middle. The length of the CDR3 is 13 residues. Here the CDR3 DNA reads TGTGCCAGCAGGCTGGCGTCGAGTTCTGGCTACACCTTC. It specifies CASRLASSSGYTF.